This TCR beta chain was documented in a study of T cell responses to AZD1222 COVID-19 vaccine. Overall study: Pooling of second doses given at about 4 or about 12 weeks was done. Study-level points and caveats: Repertoire sampling was restricted to post-peak T cell response timepoints. Seropositive status at baseline applied to only a handful of AZD1222 recipients. Nearly half of unique spike-specific TCRs reportedly avoided B.1.351 and B.1.1.7 mutated regions.

Turning to this clone: The antigen is not known.

Some clones are missing from TCRdb's copy, which holds only in-frame ones; the method was immunoSEQ multiplex PCR. The data hold around 150,000 clones, with around 90% observed a single time. The germline CDR1 and CDR2 sequences are SGHTA and FQGNSA. This CDR3 is built from 14 residues. The V and J ends lost 5 bases and 2 bases respectively, with 13 bases between them. This rearrangement joins TRBV7-2 to TRBJ2-7, with a possible D match to TRBD1 (5 bases). This sample comprised peripheral blood, obtained on day 0 of AZD1222 vaccination. The receptor was derived from an adult in good health. As DNA, the CDR3 is TGTGCCAGCAGCCCCAACGTGGGGCCCTACGAGCAGTACTTC. Protein product: CASSPNVGPYEQYF. The full variable domain, in which reference TRBV7-2 and TRBJ2-7 provide the parts outside the CDR3, is GAGVSQSPSNKVTEKGKDVELRCDPISGHTALYWYRQSLGQGLEFLIYFQGNSAPDKSGLPSDRFSAERTGGSVSTLTIQRTQQEDSAVYLCASSPNVGPYEQYFGPGTRLTVT.